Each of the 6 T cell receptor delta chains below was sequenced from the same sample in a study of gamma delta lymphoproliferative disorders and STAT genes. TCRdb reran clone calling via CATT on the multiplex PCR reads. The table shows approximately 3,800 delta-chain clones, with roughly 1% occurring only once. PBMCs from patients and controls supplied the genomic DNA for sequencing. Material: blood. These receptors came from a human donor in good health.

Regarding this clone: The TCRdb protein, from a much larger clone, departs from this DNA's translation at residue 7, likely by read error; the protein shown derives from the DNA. The CDR3 sequence is CACDTGEPSSWDTRQMFF. As DNA, the CDR3 is TGTGCCTGTGACACCGGGGAACCAAGCTCCTGGGACACCCGACAGATGTTTTTC. V usage is TRDV2 and J usage is TRDJ3; possibly TRDD3 for D (5 bases). V was trimmed by 0 bases and J by 0 bases, leaving 11 bases between them. Germline CDR1 reads GEAIGNYY; CDR2 reads EKD. The CDR3 extends over 18 amino acids.

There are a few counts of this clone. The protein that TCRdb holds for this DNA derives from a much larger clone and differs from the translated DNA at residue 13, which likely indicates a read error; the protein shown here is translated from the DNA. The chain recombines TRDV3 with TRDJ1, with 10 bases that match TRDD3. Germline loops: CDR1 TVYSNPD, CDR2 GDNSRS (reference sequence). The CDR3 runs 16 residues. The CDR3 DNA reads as TGTGCCTGGGTTACTTACTGGGGGATTCGCACCGATAGACTCATCTTT. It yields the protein CAWVTYWGIRTDRLIF.

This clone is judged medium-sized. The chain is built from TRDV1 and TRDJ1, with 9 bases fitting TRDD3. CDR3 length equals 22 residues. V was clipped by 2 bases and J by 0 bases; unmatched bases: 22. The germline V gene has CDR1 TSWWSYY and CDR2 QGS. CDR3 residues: CALGEFVPTFWGISLYTDKLIF. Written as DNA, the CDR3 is TGTGCTCTTGGGGAATTTGTTCCTACGTTCTGGGGGATTTCCCTGTACACCGATAAACTCATCTTT.

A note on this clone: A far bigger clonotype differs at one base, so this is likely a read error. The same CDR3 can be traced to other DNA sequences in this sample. Here the CDR3 DNA reads TGTGCCTGTGACACCGTGGAGGGTTCCTGGGACACTCGACAGATGTTTTTC. Encoded protein: CACDTVEGSWDTRQMFF. This sequence joins TRDV2 and TRDJ3; possibly TRDD2 or TRDD3 for D (5 bases each). The CDR3 sequence is 17 residues long. From germline, CDR1 is GEAIGNYY and CDR2 EKD.

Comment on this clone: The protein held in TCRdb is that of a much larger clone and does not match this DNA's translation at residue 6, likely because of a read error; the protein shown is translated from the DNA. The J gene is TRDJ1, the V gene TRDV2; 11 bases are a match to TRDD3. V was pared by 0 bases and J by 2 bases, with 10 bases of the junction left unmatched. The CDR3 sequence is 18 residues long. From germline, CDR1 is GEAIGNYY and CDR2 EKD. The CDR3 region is CACDTGLLGDKRTDKLIF. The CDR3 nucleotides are TGTGCCTGTGACACCGGTTTACTGGGGGATAAAAGGACCGATAAACTCATCTTT.

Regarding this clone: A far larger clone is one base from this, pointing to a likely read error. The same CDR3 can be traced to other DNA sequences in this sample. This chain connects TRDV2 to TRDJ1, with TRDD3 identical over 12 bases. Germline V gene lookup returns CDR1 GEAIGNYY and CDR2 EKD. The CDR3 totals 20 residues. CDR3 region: CACDTVSYWGIPTGTDKLIF. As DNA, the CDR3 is TGCGCCTGTGACACCGTGTCCTACTGGGGGATACCAACGGGCACCGATAAACTCATCTTT.